This is a list of T cell receptor beta chains from one sample in a study of T cell responses to AZD1222 COVID-19 vaccine. Sequencing used immunoSEQ multiplex PCR; TCRdb keeps in-frame clones, though not all of them. The sample contains about 110,000 clones, roughly 87% of which appear only once. This sample comprised peripheral blood, obtained on day 0 of AZD1222 vaccination. All receptors derive from an adult in good health. CDR3s include the opening cysteine and the closing phenylalanine or tryptophan. Each record gives: CDR3 DNA, CDR3 protein, V gene, D gene, clone size, J gene. A D gene is named only where the DNA matches it firmly. Clone size, where shown, is once, few, many, or a class for clones that have expanded.

CDR3 DNA: TGTGCCAGCAGCAAAGATGGACAGGGTGGTAACACCATATATTTT
CDR3 protein: CASSKDGQGGNTIYF
V gene: TRBV21-1
D gene: .
clone size: .
J gene: TRBJ1-3

CDR3 DNA: TGTGCCAGTAGTATGGGGCAGAGCACAGATACGCAGTATTTT
CDR3 protein: CASSMGQSTDTQYF
V gene: TRBV19
D gene: .
clone size: .
J gene: TRBJ2-3

CDR3 DNA: TGTGCCACCAGCAGGGGGGACTTTCGGAGCGGCACAGATACGCAGTATTTT
CDR3 protein: CATSRGDFRSGTDTQYF
V gene: TRBV15
D gene: .
clone size: .
J gene: TRBJ2-3

CDR3 DNA: TGTGCCAGCAGTTCACACAGAAACACTGAAGCTTTCTTT
CDR3 protein: CASSSHRNTEAFF
V gene: TRBV27
D gene: .
clone size: .
J gene: TRBJ1-1

CDR3 DNA: TGTGCCAGCAGCCGCCTAGGGGGCGCTGGATGGGGCACTGAAGCTTTCTTT
CDR3 protein: CASSRLGGAGWGTEAFF
V gene: TRBV5-5
D gene: TRBD1
clone size: .
J gene: TRBJ1-1

CDR3 DNA: TGTGCCAGCAGTAGTCGGACAGCTGAAGCTTTCTTT
CDR3 protein: CASSSRTAEAFF
V gene: TRBV6-5
D gene: .
clone size: .
J gene: TRBJ1-1

CDR3 DNA: TGTGCCAGCAGTTCTCCCGCCCAAGAGACCCAGTACTTC
CDR3 protein: CASSSPAQETQYF
V gene: TRBV28
D gene: .
clone size: once
J gene: TRBJ2-5

CDR3 DNA: TGTGCCAGCAGCTTTCACCCGGGGGGCGGGAATGAGCAGTTCTTC
CDR3 protein: CASSFHPGGGNEQFF
V gene: TRBV11-3
D gene: .
clone size: .
J gene: TRBJ2-1

CDR3 DNA: TGTGCCAGCAGAGGGGCCGGGACTGTGGACGAGCAGTACTTC
CDR3 protein: CASRGAGTVDEQYF
V gene: TRBV28
D gene: .
clone size: .
J gene: TRBJ2-7

CDR3 DNA: TGTGCCAGCAGCGTAAGGGGCAGGGGCCCCGGTGGCACAGATACGCAGTATTTT
CDR3 protein: CASSVRGRGPGGTDTQYF
V gene: TRBV9
D gene: .
clone size: .
J gene: TRBJ2-3

CDR3 DNA: TGTGCTAGTGGTCCCGGGGGAGGGTTCATCTATGGCTACACCTTC
CDR3 protein: CASGPGGGFIYGYTF
V gene: TRBV12-5
D gene: .
clone size: .
J gene: TRBJ1-2

CDR3 DNA: TGTGCCAGCAGCTGGTCGGTTCAAACCGCCAACGTCCTGACTTTC
CDR3 protein: CASSWSVQTANVLTF
V gene: TRBV6-2/TRBV6-3
D gene: .
clone size: .
J gene: TRBJ2-6

CDR3 DNA: TGTGCCAGCAGGGTGAGCTCTGGGGCCAACGTCCTGACTTTC
CDR3 protein: CASRVSSGANVLTF
V gene: TRBV2
D gene: .
clone size: .
J gene: TRBJ2-6

CDR3 DNA: TGTGCCAGCAGCGTAGAAGGAGGGGGGAGCGAGCAGTACTTC
CDR3 protein: CASSVEGGGSEQYF
V gene: TRBV9
D gene: .
clone size: .
J gene: TRBJ2-7

CDR3 DNA: TGTGCCAGCAGCGAACTAGCGGGCCCCGGGGACTTC
CDR3 protein: CASSELAGPGDF
V gene: TRBV7-8
D gene: TRBD2
clone size: .
J gene: TRBJ2-5

CDR3 DNA: TGTGCCAGCAGATCCCAGGGGGCGCAAGGAAATATCCACTTT
CDR3 protein: CASRSQGAQGNIHF
V gene: TRBV6-5
D gene: TRBD1
clone size: .
J gene: TRBJ1-6

CDR3 DNA: TGCGCCAGCAGCATGGGACAGGCTAACACTGAAGCTTTCTTT
CDR3 protein: CASSMGQANTEAFF
V gene: TRBV5-1
D gene: TRBD1
clone size: .
J gene: TRBJ1-1

CDR3 DNA: TGTGCCAGCAGCTTGGAGGGACGCCCTAATGAAAAACTGTTTTTT
CDR3 protein: CASSLEGRPNEKLFF
V gene: TRBV5-8
D gene: .
clone size: .
J gene: TRBJ1-4

CDR3 DNA: TGTGCCTGGAAGATAAGGGGCTCCTATAATTCACCCCTCCACTTT
CDR3 protein: CAWKIRGSYNSPLHF
V gene: TRBV30
D gene: .
clone size: .
J gene: TRBJ1-6

CDR3 DNA: TGTGCCAGCAGCTTACGGGAGCTGTCCTACAATGAGCAGTTCTTC
CDR3 protein: CASSLRELSYNEQFF
V gene: TRBV11-1
D gene: .
clone size: .
J gene: TRBJ2-1

CDR3 DNA: TGTGCCAGCAGTTTCTCTTCTGGAGCAGGCAGGGGGTCTAACTATGGCTACACCTTC
CDR3 protein: CASSFSSGAGRGSNYGYTF
V gene: TRBV27
D gene: TRBD1
clone size: .
J gene: TRBJ1-2

CDR3 DNA: TGTGCCAGCCGGGGGGAATACGAGCAGTACTTC
CDR3 protein: CASRGEYEQYF
V gene: TRBV2
D gene: TRBD2
clone size: .
J gene: TRBJ2-7

CDR3 DNA: TGTGCCAGCAGCGTAGATTCGGGGGCGGAGACCCAGTACTTC
CDR3 protein: CASSVDSGAETQYF
V gene: TRBV9
D gene: .
clone size: .
J gene: TRBJ2-5

CDR3 DNA: TGTGCCAGCAGTTACCAAAGGGGCTACACCTTC
CDR3 protein: CASSYQRGYTF
V gene: TRBV6-6
D gene: .
clone size: .
J gene: TRBJ1-2

CDR3 DNA: TGTGCCAGCAGCTTAGCCGGGGGTATAGGAACCGGGGAGCTGTTTTTT
CDR3 protein: CASSLAGGIGTGELFF
V gene: TRBV7-6
D gene: .
clone size: .
J gene: TRBJ2-2

CDR3 DNA: TGTGCCAGCAGCCAGAACACTGAAGCTTTCTTT
CDR3 protein: CASSQNTEAFF
V gene: TRBV3-1/TRBV3-2
D gene: .
clone size: .
J gene: TRBJ1-1

CDR3 DNA: TGCAGCGTTGAGGGGGGCGCGGGAAAACTGTTTTTT
CDR3 protein: CSVEGGAGKLFF
V gene: TRBV29-1
D gene: .
clone size: .
J gene: TRBJ1-4

CDR3 DNA: TGTGCCAGCAGTTTGCGTGCCTACACCGGGGAGCTGTTTTTT
CDR3 protein: CASSLRAYTGELFF
V gene: TRBV28
D gene: .
clone size: .
J gene: TRBJ2-2

CDR3 DNA: TGTGCCAGCAGCTCCCTAGCTAGCGTCAAAAACATTCAGTACTTC
CDR3 protein: CASSSLASVKNIQYF
V gene: TRBV7-9
D gene: .
clone size: .
J gene: TRBJ2-4

CDR3 DNA: TGTGCCAGCAGCCCTATAGCGGGACAATGGGATACGCAGTATTTT
CDR3 protein: CASSPIAGQWDTQYF
V gene: TRBV28
D gene: TRBD2
clone size: .
J gene: TRBJ2-3

CDR3 DNA: TGTGCCAGCAGCAATAGACAGGGAGTTAAACTGTTTTTT
CDR3 protein: CASSNRQGVKLFF
V gene: TRBV12-3/TRBV12-4
D gene: TRBD1
clone size: .
J gene: TRBJ1-4

CDR3 DNA: TGTGCCAGCAGGCGGGGAAACTATGGCTACACCTTC
CDR3 protein: CASRRGNYGYTF
V gene: TRBV6-5
D gene: .
clone size: .
J gene: TRBJ1-2

CDR3 DNA: TGTGCCAGCAGCTTAGCTAGTACGGATAACTATGGCTACACCTTC
CDR3 protein: CASSLASTDNYGYTF
V gene: TRBV7-2
D gene: .
clone size: .
J gene: TRBJ1-2

CDR3 DNA: TGCAGCGTATTAGAACAGGGTGAAGCTTTCTTT
CDR3 protein: CSVLEQGEAFF
V gene: TRBV29-1
D gene: .
clone size: .
J gene: TRBJ1-1

CDR3 DNA: TGTGCCAGCAGCGTAGAGTATAGCCTGTCGGCCAAAAACATTCAGTACTTC
CDR3 protein: CASSVEYSLSAKNIQYF
V gene: TRBV9
D gene: .
clone size: .
J gene: TRBJ2-4

CDR3 DNA: TGTGCCAGCAGCTTAGGGGACAGAGCCTACGAGCAGTACTTC
CDR3 protein: CASSLGDRAYEQYF
V gene: TRBV13
D gene: .
clone size: .
J gene: TRBJ2-7

CDR3 DNA: TGCGCCAGCAGCTTGGGAGACACCGGGGAGCTGTTTTTT
CDR3 protein: CASSLGDTGELFF
V gene: TRBV5-1
D gene: .
clone size: .
J gene: TRBJ2-2

CDR3 DNA: TGTGCCAGCAGTCGACCCGGACAGGGGCTCTATGGCTACACCTTC
CDR3 protein: CASSRPGQGLYGYTF
V gene: TRBV28
D gene: TRBD1
clone size: once
J gene: TRBJ1-2

CDR3 DNA: TGTGCCAGCAGCGCGGCAGGGTTTCATTCTGGAAACACCATATATTTT
CDR3 protein: CASSAAGFHSGNTIYF
V gene: TRBV9
D gene: .
clone size: .
J gene: TRBJ1-3

CDR3 DNA: TGTGCCAGCAGCTTAGGGACAGGGTATGATGAGCAGTTCTTC
CDR3 protein: CASSLGTGYDEQFF
V gene: TRBV7-2
D gene: TRBD1
clone size: once
J gene: TRBJ2-1

CDR3 DNA: TGTGCCAGCAGCTTGGGATATAGCAATCAGCCCCAGCATTTT
CDR3 protein: CASSLGYSNQPQHF
V gene: TRBV5-6
D gene: .
clone size: .
J gene: TRBJ1-5

CDR3 DNA: TGTGCCAGTAGTGACCCAGGGGCCCGCCGAAAGGGCTACACCTTC
CDR3 protein: CASSDPGARRKGYTF
V gene: TRBV19
D gene: .
clone size: .
J gene: TRBJ1-2

CDR3 DNA: TGTGCCAGCAGTACTTCCCTAGCACTCTACGAGCAGTACTTC
CDR3 protein: CASSTSLALYEQYF
V gene: TRBV5-6
D gene: .
clone size: few
J gene: TRBJ2-7

CDR3 DNA: TGTGCCAGCAGTGTGGGGACTAGCGGGAACAATGAGCAGTTCTTC
CDR3 protein: CASSVGTSGNNEQFF
V gene: TRBV6-4
D gene: TRBD2
clone size: .
J gene: TRBJ2-1

CDR3 DNA: TGTGCCAGCAGTTTTGCGGGGACCTACGAGCAGTACTTC
CDR3 protein: CASSFAGTYEQYF
V gene: TRBV27
D gene: .
clone size: .
J gene: TRBJ2-7

CDR3 DNA: TGTGCCAGCAGTGGGGTAGCGGGGGTTTCCACAGATACGCAGTATTTT
CDR3 protein: CASSGVAGVSTDTQYF
V gene: TRBV2
D gene: TRBD2
clone size: .
J gene: TRBJ2-3

CDR3 DNA: TGCAGCGTCCCGGGACAAGCTTCTGAGCAGTTCTTC
CDR3 protein: CSVPGQASEQFF
V gene: TRBV29-1
D gene: .
clone size: few
J gene: TRBJ2-1

CDR3 DNA: TGTGCCAGCAGAGACATACAGGGGTCCGGGGAGCTGTTTTTT
CDR3 protein: CASRDIQGSGELFF
V gene: TRBV6-5
D gene: TRBD1
clone size: .
J gene: TRBJ2-2

CDR3 DNA: TGTGCCAGCTCACCTGACCGTGGGCGCGGTTCACCCCTCCACTTT
CDR3 protein: CASSPDRGRGSPLHF
V gene: TRBV18
D gene: .
clone size: .
J gene: TRBJ1-6

CDR3 DNA: TGTGCCACCAGCAGAGATCGGGCTAGCGATGAGCAGTTCTTC
CDR3 protein: CATSRDRASDEQFF
V gene: TRBV15
D gene: .
clone size: .
J gene: TRBJ2-1

CDR3 DNA: TGCGCCAGCAGCACACACAGGGGGGGAGAGACCCAGTACTTC
CDR3 protein: CASSTHRGGETQYF
V gene: TRBV5-1
D gene: .
clone size: .
J gene: TRBJ2-5

CDR3 DNA: TGTGCCAGCAGCGAAACAGGGTCTAACTATGGCTACACCTTC
CDR3 protein: CASSETGSNYGYTF
V gene: TRBV6-4
D gene: .
clone size: .
J gene: TRBJ1-2

CDR3 DNA: TGTGCCAGCAGCCAAGTCAGGGGAGGTACCGGGGAGCTGTTTTTT
CDR3 protein: CASSQVRGGTGELFF
V gene: TRBV14
D gene: .
clone size: .
J gene: TRBJ2-2